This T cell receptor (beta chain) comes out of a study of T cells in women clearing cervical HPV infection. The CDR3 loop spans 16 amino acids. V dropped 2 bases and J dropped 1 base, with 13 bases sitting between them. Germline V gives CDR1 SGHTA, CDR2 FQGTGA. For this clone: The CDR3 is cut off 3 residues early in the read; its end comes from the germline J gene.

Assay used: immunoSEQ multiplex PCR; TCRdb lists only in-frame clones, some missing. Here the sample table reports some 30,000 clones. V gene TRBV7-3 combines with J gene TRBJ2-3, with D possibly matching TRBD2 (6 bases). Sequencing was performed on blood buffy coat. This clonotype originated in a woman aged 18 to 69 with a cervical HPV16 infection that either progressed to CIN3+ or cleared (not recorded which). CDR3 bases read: TGTGCCAGCAGCTTAGAGGGAGCTAGCGGCACAGATACG. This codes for CASSLEGASGTDT. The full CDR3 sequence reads CASSLEGASGTDTQYF.